The following is a T cell receptor (beta chain) sequence with its context. This receptor's antigen is unknown. Qualities for individual bases were not recorded, and no much larger clone is one base off. In total, 630 or so healthy bone marrow donors made up the cohort. At the time of sampling, every cohort member was nominally healthy, though immune exposures that went unrecorded were likely present. The donor tested CMV seronegative, placing the donor among the roughly 340 seronegative members of the cohort. A peripheral blood sample was provided by each donor, and peripheral blood mononuclear cells were used for TCR beta sequencing. Genomic DNA extraction from the blood cell samples was performed with the Qiagen DNeasy Blood Extraction Kit. This sample was taken from a study of cytomegalovirus exposure and HLA in healthy donors (dated by TCRdb to about 2017). With regard to the full study: In an earlier analysis of roughly 500 of the donors, about 260 Gb of sequence data and some 120 million unique TCR beta sequences from about 179 million T cells were reported. Across about 380 genotyped donors of the cohort, an average of 235,054 unique TCR beta nucleotide sequences per donor were sequenced, and about a sixth of those sequences were non-productive. Along with the approximately 620-subject first cohort, a separate validation cohort of over a hundred different subjects was used. HLA typing included class I and class II loci at four-digit resolution. Five DR-DQ haplotypes were treated as single units for association and clustering because of strong linkage in the cohort. Roughly 300 gigabases of sequencing data and approximately 92 million unique TCR sequences made up an early release that covered several hundred HLA-typed donors. Donor age, sex, ethnicity and CMV serostatus were compiled alongside the repertoire data. Every discovery cohort repertoire had been produced on one sequencing platform. In the later analysis, no new phenotypic data were used to find candidate immune exposures; instead, reliance was placed on TCR beta sequences and their occurrence across donors. The number of donors typed differed by locus, with roughly 629-640 for A, B, C, DRB1 and DQB1, roughly 520 for DQA1, about 610 for DPA1, and roughly 450 for DPB1. To predict cytomegalovirus infection status, the study combined high-throughput TCR immunosequencing, statistical association of individual TCRs with disease status, and machine learning. To decide whether each TCR beta V gene segment behaved as functional or pseudogenic, an earlier analysis of nearly 600 of the donors relied on high-throughput TCR beta sequencing. In a later genetic analysis, genome-wide SNP genotypes for about three fifths of the 666 donors were used, and that subset was treated as a discovery cohort. The T cell repertoires of 550 to 850 subjects were profiled by immunosequencing and related to cytomegalovirus serostatus. The aim of the study was to test whether cataloging public T cell receptors could identify signatures of past pathogen exposure. In a later analysis, previously published TCR beta repertoires from 500 to 750 donors were re-analyzed and high-resolution HLA genotyping was added so that TCR occurrence patterns could be studied. The genetic ancestry cluster associated with self-reported Caucasian donors included 65% to 90% of the 398 genotyped donors. General study outcomes and caveats: Because counts were too low, seventeen rarely observed V segments, including chromosome 9 orphons, were left out of the earlier analysis of some 640 of the donors. Because the 87-base-pair reads could not distinguish some IMGT-functional V segments, including TRBV6-2 and TRBV6-3, those segments were excluded. Assigning TCR associations to individual alleles was difficult when HLA alleles, especially DR and DQ, strongly co-occurred. According to a later analysis, parvovirus B19, influenza, CMV and Epstein-Barr virus appeared linked to several top co-occurrence clusters. V-gene and J-gene trimming of TCR beta chains was associated with a missense DCLRE1C variant in a later genetic analysis, and the association was replicated in an independent cohort. According to a later analysis, most CMV-associated TCR beta chains appeared to be HLA-restricted, and the HLA associations seemed to be driven largely by CMV exposure. It was suggested by the authors that the approach could potentially be generalized to other disease states and immunological phenotypes. A few of the identified cytomegalovirus-associated TCR beta chains were confirmed in vitro to be specific for cytomegalovirus antigens. HLA typing was unavailable for some donors at each locus, so association tests used only the typed subset. Across donors, most TCR sequences were observed very rarely, whereas some public TCRs were present in many individuals. A later analysis associated 15,000 or so TCR beta sequences with specific HLA alleles at a false discovery rate of 0.05. In a later analysis, the rate of TCR association differed among HLA loci, with DRB1 alleles having the most associated TCRs and HLA-C alleles having the fewest. Cytomegalovirus status was reported to be diagnosed by the classifier with high specificity and sensitivity in both the original and validation cohorts. A total of 150 to 200 TCR beta chains were listed by the study as associated with cytomegalovirus. Correlated functional status among segregating V segments might be attributable to linkage disequilibrium, but an unknown experimental factor could not be ruled out. In an earlier analysis of some 500 of the donors, most TCR beta V segments were observed in productive rearrangements about 87% or about 30% of the time, broadly matching IMGT annotations. Compared with the roughly 670-donor mean, donors in an Asian-associated ancestry cluster had fewer N-insertions in productive TCRs, according to a later genetic analysis. In a later analysis, HLA-associated TCR beta chains showed more clonal expansion and lower generation probabilities than non-associated chains that were equally common. The cohort was sequenced for TCR beta chains only, and without alpha or paired-chain data the features that could be detected were limited. A further reported finding was that TCR beta sequences accurately predicted the HLA-A and HLA-B alleles for most subjects in the first cohort. For the cohort, immune exposure information was limited to CMV serostatus. A group of highly shared sequence variants was considered likely to be a technical artifact of the sequencing pipeline. The presence/absence analyses assumed that sequencing depth was roughly uniform across donors, and that assumption may not be true.

The receptor library was made with the immunoSEQ multiplex PCR assay. The multiplex PCR relied on a mix of 60 forward primers for TCR Vbeta segments and 13 reverse primers for TCR Jbeta segments. The CDR3 region of rearranged TCR beta genes was amplified from genomic DNA by a multiplex PCR assay. The Illumina HiSeq System was used to sequence the amplified TCR beta libraries as 87-base-pair reads. In the source study's methods: A later analysis counted 65 million to 90 million unique TCR beta chains across the 690 or so repertoires, and some 12 million of these chains were shared by at least two donors. To remove PCR and sequencing errors, raw reads were error-corrected and collapsed into unique sequences using a nearest-neighbor algorithm that merged closely related sequences. V, D and J gene segments were assigned by aligning CDR3 sequences to IMGT reference sequences. For a sequence to be retained, a match of at least six nucleotides was required to both a V gene segment and a J gene segment. A rearrangement was called productive if the CDR3 had no stop codons and remained in frame with V and J, and every other rearrangement was called non-productive. Following IMGT convention, CDR3 was defined as the stretch from the second conserved V-encoded cysteine to the conserved J-encoded phenylalanine. Sequences without an unambiguous match to a single V gene segment were excluded from the earlier analysis of several hundred of the donors. In an earlier analysis of several hundred of the donors, V segments were called functional above 56.7% productive rearrangements and were called segregating when the between-donor standard deviation exceeded 5%. A statistical classification framework was built for diagnosing cytomegalovirus status from the catalog of TCR beta chain sequences. A later analysis assigned V and J genes by comparing TCR nucleotide sequences with IMGT/GENE-DB human TR gene sequences. The TCRdist pipeline was used in a later analysis to assign CDR3 sequences and most-parsimonious VDJ recombination scenarios. In a later analysis, each TCR beta chain was defined by its CDR3 amino acid sequence together with its V-gene family, and reads lacking a unique V-gene family were excluded. A later analysis removed several hundred highly shared, low-generation-probability nucleotide sequences to deal with suspected cross-contamination and a sequencing artifact. A later analysis calculated a clonal expansion index for each public chain from normalized within-repertoire ranks of inferred template counts. In a later analysis, generation probabilities were computed using a VDJ recombination model fitted to out-of-frame rearrangements, and the results were checked against IGoR. In a later analysis, hypergeometric tests were used to score TCR-TCR, TCR-HLA and TCR-CMV co-occurrence, with a repertoire-size bias correction applied to TCR pairs. False discovery rates were estimated in a later analysis by permuting HLA or CMV assignments 20 times. In a later analysis, co-occurring TCRs were grouped using DBSCAN, with TCRdist sequence similarity added in when clustering inside HLA-allele-positive subsets. Repertoires with fewer than 30,000 or more than 120,000 public chains were left out of co-occurrence clustering, as were four to six repertoires with anomalous nucleotide sharing. As stored in TCRdb, this immuneACCESS dataset retains in-frame rearrangements with V and J assigned. A fraction of the clones does not appear; measured against another copy, unresolved V genes explain less than half of the discrepancy, and the remainder lacks a known reason. D and trimming come from the DNA, and the V and J calls and clone size come from that table. This sample is represented by over 110,000 clones; approximately 83% of them were singletons. The ten largest account for around 2.4% of the sample.

CDR1 SGHTA and CDR2 FQGNSA are derived from the germline V gene. Spanning cysteine to phenylalanine, the CDR3 consists of 14 amino acids. Kept here is only the CDR3 DNA, which spans 42 bases and is read in frame from base 1. V loses 3 bases, J loses 8 bases, and the germline ends lie 14 bases apart. The chain uses TRBV7-2 and TRBJ2-1; the best D guess is TRBD1, with 6 bases matching. The specimen sequenced was PBMCs. This receptor was obtained from a male donor in good health and CMV-seronegative. The sequenced DNA is TGTGCCAGCAGCTTGGCCGTCAGGGGTGATGAGCAGTTCTTC. It encodes CASSLAVRGDEQFF. This CDR3, with the reference TRBV7-2 and TRBJ2-1 proteins standing in past its ends, gives the full variable domain GAGVSQSPSNKVTEKGKDVELRCDPISGHTALYWYRQSLGQGLEFLIYFQGNSAPDKSGLPSDRFSAERTGGSVSTLTIQRTQQEDSAVYLCASSLAVRGDEQFFGPGTRLTVL.